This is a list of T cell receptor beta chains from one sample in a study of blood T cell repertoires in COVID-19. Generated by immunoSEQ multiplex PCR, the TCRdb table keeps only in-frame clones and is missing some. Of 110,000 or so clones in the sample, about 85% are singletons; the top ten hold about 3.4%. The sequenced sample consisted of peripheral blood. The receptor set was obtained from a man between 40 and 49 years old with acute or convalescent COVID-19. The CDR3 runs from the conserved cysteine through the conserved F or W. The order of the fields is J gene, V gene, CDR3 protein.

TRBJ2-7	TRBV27	CASSLLAGQGWHEQYF
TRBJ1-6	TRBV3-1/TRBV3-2	CASSRLSGESPLHF
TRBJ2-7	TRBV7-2	CASSLGGMGLAFDF
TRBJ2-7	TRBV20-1	CSATDNYEQYF
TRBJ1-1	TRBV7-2	CASSSGQTHPEAFF
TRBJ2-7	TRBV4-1	CASSQGTGGTYEQYF
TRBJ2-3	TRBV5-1	CASSLELADGTDTQYF
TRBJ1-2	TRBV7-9	CASSPMGVGEGYTF
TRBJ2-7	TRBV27	CASSQRQGTHEQYF
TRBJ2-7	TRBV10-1	CASSPGSSYEQYF
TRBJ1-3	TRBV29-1	CSVETGTGNTIYF
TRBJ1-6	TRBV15	CATSSYRGGSPLHF
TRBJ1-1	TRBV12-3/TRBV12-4	CASSRGGLGEAFF
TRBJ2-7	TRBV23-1	CASTCGTVTYEQYF
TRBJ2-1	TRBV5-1	CASSGGQGSYNEQFF
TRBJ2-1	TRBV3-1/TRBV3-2	CASSQGGWGQVYNEQFF
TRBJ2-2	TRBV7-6	CASSRATGGAGELFF
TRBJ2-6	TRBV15	CATSSLGLPGANVLTF
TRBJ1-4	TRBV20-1	CSASNRQGNFEKLFF
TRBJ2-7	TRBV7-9	CASSLDLGVGTYEQYF
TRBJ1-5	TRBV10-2	CASSESIISGPNQPQHF
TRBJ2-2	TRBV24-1	CATSDRTGGALTGELFF
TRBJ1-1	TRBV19	CASGWTGNTEAFF
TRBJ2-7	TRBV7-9	CASSPGTGDPYEQYF
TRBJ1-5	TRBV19	CASSIDKFGSSNQPQHF
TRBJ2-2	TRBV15	CATSRVPPDRALFF
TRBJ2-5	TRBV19	CASSAQGWQETQYF
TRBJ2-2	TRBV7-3	CASRIDSGGAPGELFF
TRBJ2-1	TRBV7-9	CASSLGEVTYNEQFF
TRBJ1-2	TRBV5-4	CASSLDGQGNYGYTF
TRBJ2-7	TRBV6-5	CASSQLRGLEQYF
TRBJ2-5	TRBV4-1	CASSKAPARLVDEGRRETQYF
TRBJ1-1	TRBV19	CASTVGTGAPMNTEAFF
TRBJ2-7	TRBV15	CATSTTESPYEQYF
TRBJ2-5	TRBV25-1	CASSESRVWGHQTQYF
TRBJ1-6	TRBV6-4	CASSRTGGDSPLHF
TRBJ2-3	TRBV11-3	CASSLVSGGSTDTQYF